The rows below give T cell receptor beta chains drawn from one sample of a study of early T cells in non-severe SARS-CoV-2 infection. TCRdb processed the 5' RACE reads anew with MiXCR; each CDR3 protein has one entry. The sample records some 50,000 distinct CDR3 sequences, 3.5% to 5% being singletons. The source material was whole blood. The origin of the receptors is an adult who was a healthcare worker with PCR-confirmed SARS-CoV-2 infection or an uninfected control (not recorded which). Both conserved end residues are part of each CDR3. The D gene is left open where the match is weak. The size entry is marked missing in some rows and otherwise reads once, few, many or a size class.

TRBV7-9	-	many	TRBJ1-6	CASSIRGANGFNSPLHF	TGTGCCAGCAGCATACGAGGGGCTAATGGTTTCAATTCACCCCTCCACTTT
TRBV9	-	few	TRBJ2-7	CASSPRPGASYEQYF	TGTGCCAGCAGCCCCCGGCCAGGGGCCTCCTACGAGCAGTACTTC
TRBV18	-	many	TRBJ2-3	CASSPLTGRTDTQYF	TGTGCCAGCTCACCACTAACGGGGCGGACAGATACGCAGTATTTT
TRBV5-1	-	many	TRBJ2-2	CASSRAVDTGELFF	TGCGCCAGCAGCAGGGCGGTGGACACCGGGGAGCTGTTTTTT
TRBV14	-	few	TRBJ2-3	CASSFFGGRDTQYF	TGTGCCAGCAGCTTCTTCGGTGGCAGAGATACGCAGTATTTT
TRBV14	-	many	TRBJ1-4	CASSQEGAKLFF	TGTGCCAGCAGCCAAGAAGGCGCAAAACTGTTTTTT
TRBV12-3/TRBV12-4	-	many	TRBJ1-1	CASSLGGEAFF	TGTGCCAGCAGCCTAGGGGGTGAAGCTTTCTTT
TRBV7-2	TRBD2	few	TRBJ2-1	CASSLGLAGDNEQFF	TGTGCCAGCAGCTTAGGGCTAGCGGGGGACAATGAGCAGTTCTTC
TRBV6-1	TRBD1	many	TRBJ1-5	CASSVPGQGADQPQHF	TGTGCCAGCAGTGTACCGGGACAGGGGGCTGACCAGCCCCAGCATTTT
TRBV5-8	-	many	TRBJ2-5	CASSLLGETQYF	TGTGCCAGCAGCCTGCTAGGAGAGACCCAGTACTTC
TRBV20-1	TRBD2	many	TRBJ2-1	CSARATSGVNEQFF	TGCAGTGCTAGGGCGACTAGCGGGGTAAATGAGCAGTTCTTC
TRBV5-1	-	few	TRBJ2-1	CASGDRYNEQFF	TGCGCCAGCGGTGACCGATACAATGAGCAGTTCTTC
TRBV9	-	many	TRBJ1-1	CASSPSRGRSTEAFF	TGTGCCAGCAGCCCCAGCCGCGGGCGGAGCACTGAAGCTTTCTTT
TRBV20-1	-	many	TRBJ1-2	CSARDFLDLTKPYGYTF	TGCAGTGCTAGAGATTTCCTTGACCTAACTAAGCCCTATGGCTACACCTTC
TRBV7-9	TRBD1	many	TRBJ1-1	CASSLGQGANTEAFF	TGTGCCAGCAGCCTAGGACAGGGGGCCAACACTGAAGCTTTCTTT
TRBV20-1	-	many	TRBJ2-7	CSASRPVATYEQYF	TGCAGTGCTAGCCGCCCCGTAGCGACCTACGAGCAGTACTTC
TRBV6-8	-	-	TRBJ2-5	CASSYRGPQETQYF	TGTGCCAGCAGTTATCGGGGACCTCAAGAGACCCAGTACTTC
TRBV5-1	-	many	TRBJ1-2	CASSLSWTSPEGYTF	TGCGCCAGCAGCCTTAGTTGGACCTCACCCGAGGGCTACACCTTC
TRBV28	-	-	TRBJ2-5	CASSPTPRSVVETQYF	TGTGCCAGCAGTCCTACCCCGAGGAGCGTTGTAGAGACCCAGTACTTC
TRBV11-2	-	many	TRBJ2-3	CASRPGSDTQYF	TGTGCCAGCAGACCCGGCTCAGATACGCAGTATTTT
TRBV11-2	-	many	TRBJ1-1	CASGSRYEAFF	TGTGCCAGCGGAAGCAGGTATGAAGCTTTCTTT
TRBV20-1	-	few	TRBJ2-3	CSASIRASTDTQYF	TGCAGTGCTAGTATTCGTGCTAGCACAGATACGCAGTATTTT
TRBV19	-	-	TRBJ2-3	CASSLGPPDTQYF	TGTGCCAGTAGTTTAGGGCCGCCCGATACGCAGTATTTT
TRBV14	-	many	TRBJ2-3	CASSQAITSVITDTQYF	TGTGCCAGCAGCCAAGCAATTACTTCAGTGATCACAGATACGCAGTATTTT
TRBV3-1	-	-	TRBJ2-3	CASSQEDQDTDTQYF	TGTGCCAGCAGCCAAGAAGATCAAGACACAGATACGCAGTATTTT
TRBV29-1	TRBD2	few	TRBJ2-7	CSVDTASGRVSEQYF	TGCAGCGTTGATACGGCTAGCGGGAGGGTTTCCGAGCAGTACTTC
TRBV4-1	-	many	TRBJ1-2	CASSQEIDKDNYGYTF	TGCGCCAGCAGCCAAGAGATAGACAAGGATAACTATGGCTACACCTTC
TRBV11-2	-	many	TRBJ1-1	CASSHKTAGNTEAFF	TGTGCCAGCAGCCATAAAACCGCGGGGAACACTGAAGCTTTCTTT
TRBV29-1	-	-	TRBJ2-5	CSVGVETQYF	TGCAGCGTTGGGGTGGAGACCCAGTACTTC
TRBV3-1	-	many	TRBJ1-2	CASSQRTEAYGYTF	TGTGCCAGCAGCCAAAGGACAGAAGCCTATGGCTACACCTTC
TRBV2	-	many	TRBJ2-1	CASMSGGDEQFF	TGTGCCAGCATGTCCGGGGGCGATGAGCAGTTCTTC
TRBV27	TRBD1	many	TRBJ1-2	CASMPEGAYGYTF	TGTGCCAGCATGCCGGAGGGGGCGTATGGCTACACCTTC
TRBV3-1	-	-	TRBJ1-4	CASSQDRASQKLFF	TGTGCCAGCAGCCAAGATAGGGCGAGCCAGAAACTGTTTTTT
TRBV7-9	-	many	TRBJ2-3	CASSQRVLDTQYF	TGTGCCAGCAGCCAGAGGGTTTTGGATACGCAGTATTTT
TRBV11-3	-	many	TRBJ2-7	CASSLRSGGHIYEQYF	TGTGCCAGCAGCTTAAGGTCGGGGGGCCATATCTACGAGCAGTACTTC
TRBV7-9	-	many	TRBJ2-2	CASSLGQNTGELFF	TGTGCCAGCAGCTTAGGACAGAACACCGGGGAGCTGTTTTTT
TRBV5-1	-	many	TRBJ2-2	CASSLEGADTGELFF	TGCGCCAGCAGCTTGGAAGGGGCCGACACCGGGGAGCTGTTTTTT
TRBV27	TRBD1	many	TRBJ1-1	CASSLGQGSLMNTEAFF	TGTGCCAGCAGTCTGGGACAGGGATCCCTCATGAACACTGAAGCTTTCTTT
TRBV20-1	-	many	TRBJ2-7	CSARDTGTEQYF	TGCAGTGCTAGAGATACCGGGACCGAGCAGTACTTC
TRBV13	-	-	TRBJ2-3	CASSLGTGADTQYF	TGTGCCAGCAGCTTAGGTACCGGAGCAGATACGCAGTATTTT
TRBV12-3/TRBV12-4	-	many	TRBJ1-1	CASTWLIKRGTEAFF	TGTGCCAGCACCTGGCTAATAAAACGGGGCACTGAAGCTTTCTTT
TRBV20-1	-	many	TRBJ1-6	CSAIRLLSSYNSPLHF	TGCAGTGCTATTCGACTGCTGAGCTCCTATAATTCACCCCTCCACTTT
TRBV20-1	-	many	TRBJ2-5	CSAVSGGQETQYF	TGCAGTGCTGTTAGCGGCGGACAAGAGACCCAGTACTTC
TRBV30	-	few	TRBJ1-1	CAWSVSTTEAFF	TGTGCCTGGAGTGTATCAACCACTGAAGCTTTCTTT
TRBV13	-	many	TRBJ2-7	CASSLGPAGVSYEQYF	TGTGCCAGCAGCTTAGGTCCGGCAGGGGTCTCCTACGAGCAGTACTTC
TRBV6-2/TRBV6-3	-	many	TRBJ1-2	CASALLRNADYGYTF	TGTGCCAGCGCCCTTCTTCGTAACGCCGACTATGGCTACACCTTC
TRBV7-2	TRBD2	-	TRBJ2-7	CASSRLAGPYEQYF	TGTGCCAGCAGCCGTCTAGCGGGCCCCTACGAGCAGTACTTC
TRBV4-2	-	-	TRBJ2-1	CASSLPAGTPGNEQFF	TGTGCCAGCAGCCTTCCCGCCGGGACCCCCGGGAATGAGCAGTTCTTC
TRBV7-2	-	many	TRBJ1-5	CASSSAGNQPQHF	TGTGCCAGCAGCTCAGCGGGCAATCAGCCCCAGCATTTT
TRBV2	TRBD1	many	TRBJ1-2	CASRADTGTGVRIF	TGTGCCAGCAGAGCTGATACCGGGACAGGCGTACGAATCTTC
TRBV20-1	TRBD1	many	TRBJ2-4	CSATPPNLAPGGYTENIQYF	TGCAGTGCTACTCCACCCAACCTGGCCCCAGGGGGCTACACGGAAAACATTCAGTACTTC
TRBV19	-	-	TRBJ2-7	CASSIGPDSFYEQYF	TGTGCCAGTAGTATAGGTCCGGACAGTTTCTACGAGCAGTACTTC
TRBV20-1	TRBD1	many	TRBJ1-4	CSAARGARSEKLFF	TGCAGTGCCGCCAGGGGGGCTAGGAGTGAAAAACTGTTTTTT
TRBV7-2	-	many	TRBJ1-5	CASSFAGGQPQHF	TGTGCCAGCAGCTTCGCTGGTGGTCAGCCCCAGCATTTT
TRBV20-1	-	many	TRBJ2-7	CSARDQRGSGGREQYF	TGCAGTGCTAGAGATCAACGTGGGAGTGGCGGCAGAGAGCAGTACTTC
TRBV4-3	TRBD1	few	TRBJ2-3	CASSHSRGLDTDTQYF	TGCGCCAGCAGCCACTCCAGGGGGCTGGACACAGATACGCAGTATTTT
TRBV2	-	many	TRBJ2-1	CASSQTASSYNEQFF	TGTGCCAGCAGTCAGACTGCTAGCTCCTACAATGAGCAGTTCTTC